This TCR beta chain was documented in a study of beta chain features in type 1 diabetes. Expressed TCRB transcripts were sequenced because the entire RNA isolate underwent reverse transcription. Clones were sequenced by immunoSEQ multiplex PCR, and TCRdb holds only the in-frame ones, with some missing. The sample contains some 100,000 clones, 30% to 40% of which appear only once. Germline V CDR1 and CDR2: MNHEY, SVGAGI. The CDR3 is made up of 14 amino acids. The sequenced sample was stem cell memory CD4+ T cells from blood. The rearrangement uses TRBV6-5 and TRBJ2-5; D possibly corresponds to TRBD2 (6 bases). TRBJ2-7 matches the DNA end more closely, so the J call is doubtful. The sequence came from a woman in her late teens or twenties in good health. The chain's CDR3 is CASSRESYSYEQYF. For the CDR3, the DNA is TGTGCCAGCAGCCGGGAGTCATACTCCTACGAGCAGTACTTC.